This TCR beta chain was recorded in a study of OX40 agonist ivuxolimab in advanced cancers. Here immunoSEQ multiplex PCR was the method, and the copy in TCRdb shows in-frame clones only, minus some. The sample records more than 55,000 clones, 70% to 90% being singletons. Worth noting for this clone: Other DNA sequences in the sample encode the same CDR3.

Sequencing was performed on CD4+ or CD8+ T cells sorted from blood, taken in a trial of the OX40 agonist ivuxolimab. The TCR comes from an adult with an advanced solid tumor such as melanoma, head and neck, liver or kidney cancer.

DNA for the CDR3: TGTGCCAGCAGCTTGGTGACAGGGACGGGCGGAAACACCATATATTTT. It codes for CASSLVTGTGGNTIYF. J is TRBJ1-3 and V is TRBV7-2, with 7 bases lining up with TRBD1. V dropped 3 bases and J dropped 4; count of bases not matched to a gene: 9. The CDR3 sequence is 16 residues long. In germline, CDR1 is SGHTA, CDR2 FQGNSA.